The 32 T cell receptor beta chains reported below all come from one sample, sequenced in a study of T cell repertoires in cytomegalovirus infection. TCRdb re-called the reads with MiXCR, one entry per CDR3 protein. Here the sample spans fewer than 200,000 distinct CDR3 sequences, roughly 19% being singletons. The source material was PBMCs. The source is a human donor in good health (CMV status not recorded). Some clones in this sample may be carry-over from other donors' samples.

CDR3 amino acids: CASENPSSGANVLTF. The CDR3 DNA reads TGCGCCAGCGAGAACCCGAGCTCTGGGGCCAACGTCCTGACTTTC. The chain carries TRBV23-1 and TRBJ2-6, with D uncertain. TRBV23-1 is known as an ORF, though its function is uncertain. The CDR3 is 15 amino acids. Trimming removed 8 bases from V and 0 bases from J, with 11 bases in between.

V gene TRBV19 combines with J gene TRBJ2-7; 11 bases are shared with TRBD2. CDR1 and CDR2 (germline): LNHDA, SQIVND (reference sequence). This CDR3 has 19 residues. The ends lost 6 bases at V and 2 bases at J; junction bases unmatched: 18. The CDR3 nucleotides read TGTGCCAGTAGCAAAACCGGGACTAGCGGTCAAACGGTAACCTACGAGCAGTACTTC. As protein: CASSKTGTSGQTVTYEQYF.

The chain is built from TRBV20-1 and TRBJ2-2, with 10 bases lining up with TRBD2. The germline V gene encodes CDR1 DFQATT and CDR2 SNEGSKA (reference sequence). CDR3 length: 16 residues. Unmatched junction bases numbered 12, after V lost 3 bases and J lost 8 bases. The CDR3 here is CSARPATSGVPGELFF. CDR3 in DNA: TGCAGTGCTAGGCCGGCCACTAGCGGGGTCCCGGGGGAGCTGTTTTTT.

With regard to this clonotype: Because it lacks the conserved phenylalanine or tryptophan at the end, this CDR3 is likely a read error. This chain uses TRBV20-1 with TRBJ2-7; 13 nucleotides align to TRBD2. Germline CDR1 is DFQATT and CDR2 is SNEGSKA (reference sequence). The trim removed 5 bases at V and 6 bases at J, leaving 10 bases unmatched. The CDR3 runs 15 residues. In DNA form, the CDR3 reads TGCAGTGCTGGGGAGACTAGCGGGAGGAGGGGCGAGCAGTACTCC. Residues: CSAGETSGRRGEQYS.

The table lists this clonotype with a few counts. The V call is TRBV12-3 or TRBV12-4, the J call TRBJ1-4, with 9 nucleotides matching TRBD1. V lost 5 bases, J lost 7 bases, and 5 bases stayed unmatched. This CDR3 is built from 14 residues. The CDR3 bases are TGTGCCAGCAGTGGCGGACAGGGGTTTGAAAAACTGTTTTTT. It translates to CASSGGQGFEKLFF.

This clonotype was picked up many times. The chain uses TRBV27 and TRBJ2-1, with 8 nucleotides matching TRBD2. V was pared by 7 bases and J by 0 bases, with 20 bases of the junction left unmatched. The CDR3 is 20 residues long. Per germline, CDR1 MNHEY and CDR2 SMNVEV (reference sequence). CDR3 nucleotide sequence: TGTGCCAGCACCCGAACCCCGGGGGCGGGGGGCGACGGCTCCTACAATGAGCAGTTCTTC. Translated: CASTRTPGAGGDGSYNEQFF.

The CDR3 spells CATADRVKIETQYF. CDR3 DNA: TGTGCCACCGCAGACAGGGTAAAGATAGAGACCCAGTACTTC. This chain connects TRBV10-3 to TRBJ2-5, with TRBD1 identical over 7 bases. Per the germline V gene, CDR1 is ENHRY and CDR2 is SYGVKD. The length of the CDR3 is 14 residues. After removal of 10 bases from V and 4 bases from J, the junction contained 12 bases not matched to a gene.

This clonotype has at least ten counts. The chain couples TRBV6-1 to TRBJ1-6; D is perhaps TRBD1 (5 bases). Germline V gene sequence: CDR1 MNHNS, CDR2 SASEGT. This CDR3 is 13 amino acids long. Trimming removed 7 bases at V and 7 bases at J, with 11 bases between. The CDR3 here is CASIQGRNSPLHF. The CDR3 nucleotides read TGTGCCAGCATTCAGGGTCGGAATTCACCCCTCCACTTT.

This clonotype was observed a few times. A much larger clone differs by one base, so this may be a read error. The V gene is TRBV7-8, the J gene TRBJ1-1; D not resolved. Germline V gives CDR1 SGHVS, CDR2 FQNEAQ. The CDR3 is 14 residues long. Trimming shortened V by 1 base and J by 4 bases, and 10 bases separated the two germline ends. DNA for the CDR3: TGTGCCAGCAGCTTAGATTGGAGGACCACTGAAGCTTTCTTT. This encodes CASSLDWRTTEAFF.

The chain couples TRBV5-1 to TRBJ2-3; 14 bases fit TRBD2. J gave up 1 base and V 1 base, and 5 bases lay outside the gene matches. This CDR3 region has 18 residues. Germline loops: CDR1 SGHRS, CDR2 YFSETQ. This CDR3 is CASSLKGLAGEGTDTQYF. Here the CDR3 DNA reads TGCGCCAGCAGCTTGAAGGGACTAGCGGGAGAGGGCACAGATACGCAGTATTTT. Full variable domain (missing parts from reference TRBV5-1 and TRBJ2-3): KAGVTQTPRYLIKTRGQQVTLSCSPISGHRSVSWYQQTPGQGLQFLFEYFSETQRNKGNFPGRFSGRQFSNSRSEMNVSTLELGDSALYLCASSLKGLAGEGTDTQYFGPGTRLTVL.

This clonotype was seen at least ten times. V usage is TRBV28 and J usage is TRBJ1-3; TRBD1 matches at 7 bases. This CDR3 has 16 amino acids. V trimming: 1 base; J trimming: 1 base; junction bases outside the gene matches: 4. Germline CDR1 reads MDHEN; CDR2 reads SYDVKM. As DNA, the CDR3 is TGTGCCAGCAGTTTATACAGGGGAATTTCTGGAAACACCATATATTTT. Translating gives CASSLYRGISGNTIYF.

The table lists this clonotype with many counts. V usage is TRBV7-6 and J usage is TRBJ2-2, with D tentatively TRBD2 (5 bases). The germline V gene has CDR1 SGHVS and CDR2 FNYEAQ. V lost 6 bases to trimming and J lost 2 bases, with 13 bases between them. The CDR3 runs 15 residues. In nucleotides, the CDR3 is TGTGCCAGCAGGAGAGCCGGGGAAAACACCGGGGAGCTGTTTTTT. Amino acid sequence: CASRRAGENTGELFF.

In its sample, this clonotype was seen a few times. V and J are TRBV29-1 and TRBJ2-7; D may match TRBD1 or TRBD2 (5 bases each). V lost 6 bases, J lost 7 bases, and 16 bases lay in between. Germline assignment: CDR1 SQVTM and CDR2 ANQGSEA. This CDR3 comprises 12 residues. The CDR3 loop reads CSVGTVVWEQYF. The CDR3, as DNA: TGCAGCGTCGGGACCGTGGTGTGGGAGCAGTACTTC.

This chain joins TRBV12-5 and TRBJ1-2, with a weak D call TRBD1 (5 bases). The ends were cut back, 4 bases at V and 0 bases at J, with 15 bases in the middle. This CDR3 is 16 amino acids long. The germline gives CDR1 LGHNT, CDR2 FRNRAP. The CDR3 bases are TGTGCTAGTGGTTCGGACACCCATAGGGCTAACTATGGCTACACCTTC. It encodes CASGSDTHRANYGYTF.

The chain employs TRBV5-1 and TRBJ2-1; 9 bases map to TRBD1. From germline, CDR1 is SGHRS and CDR2 YFSETQ. This CDR3 comprises 15 residues. After removal of 2 bases from V and 8 bases from J, the junction contained 8 bases not matched to a gene. CDR3 protein: CASSLQGAGVDEQFF. The CDR3 DNA is TGCGCCAGCAGCTTACAGGGGGCTGGTGTCGATGAGCAGTTCTTC.

In its sample, this clonotype was seen many times. The J gene is TRBJ2-7, the V gene TRBV20-1, with 7 bases matching TRBD2. The CDR3 runs 13 residues. CDR1 is DFQATT and CDR2 is SNEGSKA in the germline V gene (reference sequence). V lost 3 bases to trimming and J lost 0 bases; unmatched junction nucleotides: 2. DNA for the CDR3: TGCAGTGCTAGGTTAGCGGGCTCCTACGAGCAGTACTTC. It codes for CSARLAGSYEQYF.

The gene calls are TRBV6-5 and TRBJ1-4; D unresolved. Germline CDR1 reads MNHEY; CDR2 reads SVGAGI. This CDR3 spans 17 amino acids. The ends were cut back, 0 bases at V and 2 bases at J, with 13 bases in the middle. CDR3 protein: CASSYSIPGGTNEKLFF. CDR3 bases: TGTGCCAGCAGTTACTCGATCCCGGGTGGCACTAATGAAAAACTGTTTTTT.

This clonotype was detected a few times. The chain joins TRBV4-1 to TRBJ1-1, with 7 nucleotides matching TRBD1. CDR1 is MGHRA, CDR2 YSYEKL, per germline. With 4 bases clipped from V and 1 base from J, the junction kept 9 bases outside the gene matches. This CDR3 is 16 amino acids long. The chain's CDR3 is CASSPNRGLQNTEAFF. Written as DNA, the CDR3 is TGCGCCAGCAGCCCTAACAGGGGCTTACAGAACACTGAAGCTTTCTTT.

J is TRBJ2-3 and V is TRBV7-9; D is possibly TRBD1 or TRBD2 (6 bases each). V dropped 2 bases and J dropped 6 bases, with 21 bases sitting between them. This CDR3 has 17 amino acids. Germline V CDR1 and CDR2: SEHNR, FQNEAQ (reference sequence). The CDR3 nucleotides read TGTGCCAGCAGCTTACCCCAGCGGAGGGGGAGCCGGGATACGCAGTATTTT. Translating it yields CASSLPQRRGSRDTQYF.

V is TRBV6-2 or TRBV6-3 and J is TRBJ2-1; 9 bases align to TRBD2. Germline CDR1 and CDR2: MNHEY and SVGEGT. This CDR3 spans 18 amino acids. The junction had 13 bases not matched to a gene; V was cut back by 2 bases and J by 5 bases. The CDR3 coding sequence is TGTGCCAGCAGTTACCCGGAGCTAGCGGGGAGGATGGACAATGAGCAGTTCTTC. Protein: CASSYPELAGRMDNEQFF.

The chain employs TRBV6-5 and TRBJ1-2; TRBD1 matches 7 bases. Germline CDR1 is MNHEY and CDR2 is SVGAGI. The ends lost 5 bases at V and 1 base at J; junction bases unmatched: 16. This CDR3 is 18 amino acids long. DNA of the CDR3: TGTGCCAGCAGTAGCCGGTCGGGACAGACCACCTATAACTATGGCTACACCTTC. Amino acids: CASSSRSGQTTYNYGYTF.

This clonotype was seen a few times. This chain connects TRBV15 to TRBJ1-2; D is unclear. From germline, CDR1 is LNHNV and CDR2 YYDKDF (reference sequence). The CDR3 contains 13 residues. V lost 6 bases and J lost 1, with 9 bases in between. In DNA, the CDR3 is TGTGCCACCAGGAGGGAAATTAACTATGGCTACACCTTC. Its translation is CATRREINYGYTF.

In its sample, this clonotype was seen a few times. The V gene is TRBV11-2, the J gene TRBJ1-3, with D possibly TRBD1 on 5 matching bases. Trimming cost V 0 bases and J 2 bases, with 23 bases left between them. This CDR3 is built from 20 residues. CDR1 and CDR2 (germline): SGHAT, FQNNGV. The DNA of the CDR3 is TGTGCCAGCAGCTTAGACGATCCCCTCGTTACGGTGGGGCCTGGAAACACCATATATTTT. As protein: CASSLDDPLVTVGPGNTIYF.

This clonotype showed up just a few times. The genes are TRBV13 and TRBJ2-7; 8 bases map to TRBD1. The CDR3 sequence is 13 residues long. Germline CDR1 and CDR2: PRHDT and FYEKMQ (reference sequence). Trimming took 5 bases from V and 6 from J; bases not matched to a gene: 6. The CDR3 DNA sequence: TGTGCCAGCAGCCCTGGGACAGGCGGCGAGCAGTACTTC. Its translation is CASSPGTGGEQYF.

This clonotype was picked up a small number of times. The J gene is TRBJ2-3, the V gene TRBV7-9; no reliable D call. The CDR3 loop spans 13 amino acids. Germline CDR1 SEHNR, CDR2 FQNEAQ (reference sequence). Trimming cost V 6 bases and J 1 base, with 8 bases left between them. The CDR3 nucleotides read TGTGCCAGCAGGCCAGACGGCACAGATACGCAGTATTTT. This gives the protein CASRPDGTDTQYF.

The chain recombines TRBV7-3 with TRBJ2-3, with unresolved D. This CDR3 spans 13 amino acids. V lost 3 bases and J lost 4, with 8 bases in between. Germline assignment: CDR1 SGHTA and CDR2 FQGTGA. The CDR3 spells CASSFSNSDTQYF. The DNA for the CDR3 is TGTGCCAGCAGCTTTAGTAATTCAGATACGCAGTATTTT.

This clonotype came up a few times. This chain links TRBV7-9 with TRBJ1-5; D perhaps matches TRBD1 (6 bases). The CDR3 runs 12 residues. CDR1 and CDR2 (germline): SEHNR, FQNEAQ (reference sequence). The V end was cut by 0 bases, the J end by 15 bases, with 12 bases between. The CDR3 bases are TGTGCCAGCAGCTTAGCTCAGGGGCTATTGCATTTT. Translating gives CASSLAQGLLHF.

This clonotype occurred a few times. The chain couples TRBV14 to TRBJ2-1; D not certain. V was trimmed by 3 bases and J by 6 bases, leaving 21 bases between them. Germline V gene sequence: CDR1 SGHDN, CDR2 FVKESK. This CDR3 comprises 17 residues. The CDR3 coding sequence is TGTGCCAGCAGCCAGGAACACGGCTTGGCTACATCCAATGAGCAGTTCTTC. Its translation: CASSQEHGLATSNEQFF.

In this sample, this clonotype turned up many times. The rearrangement uses TRBV7-8 and TRBJ2-7; D may be TRBD2 (6 bases). Per germline, CDR1 SGHVS and CDR2 FQNEAQ. The CDR3 is 13 residues long. Deletions cut 2 bases from V and 3 bases from J, with 8 bases between. DNA for the CDR3: TGTGCCAGCAGCTTAAACGGGGGCTACGAGCAGTACTTC. Translation gives CASSLNGGYEQYF. Together with reference TRBV7-8 and TRBJ2-7, the CDR3 gives the full variable domain: GAGVSQSPRYKVAKRGQDVALRCDPISGHVSLFWYQQALGQGPEFLTYFQNEAQLDKSGLPSDRFFAERPEGSVSTLKIQRTQQEDSAVYLCASSLNGGYEQYFGPGTRLTVT.

This clonotype was seen more than once but under ten times. The rearrangement links TRBV12-3 or TRBV12-4 to TRBJ1-6, with TRBD1 matching 12 bases. V shed 6 bases and J 13 bases; nucleotides not matched to a gene: 4. The CDR3 is 13 amino acids. The DNA of the CDR3 is TGTGCCAGCAGGTCGGGACAGGGGGCCCCCCTCCACTTT. Protein sequence: CASRSGQGAPLHF.

V is TRBV28 and J is TRBJ2-7; no definite D call. This CDR3 has 15 amino acids. Per the germline V gene, CDR1 is MDHEN and CDR2 is SYDVKM. V was shortened by 2 bases and J by 5 bases, with 16 bases between the two germline ends. CDR3 coding DNA: TGTGCCAGCAGTTTAATGGTTCTAGTATCCAACGAGCAGTACTTC. Translating gives CASSLMVLVSNEQYF. Filled out from reference TRBV28 and TRBJ2-7, the complete variable domain reads DVKVTQSSRYLVKRTGEKVFLECVQDMDHENMFWYRQDPGLGLRLIYFSYDVKMKEKGDIPEGYSVSREKKERFSLILESASTNQTSMYLCASSLMVLVSNEQYFGPGTRLTVT.

The rearrangement uses TRBV12-3 or TRBV12-4 and TRBJ1-1, with D tentatively TRBD1 (5 bases). The CDR3 consists of 16 residues. Trimming took 1 base from V and 5 from J, leaving 17 bases between them. CDR3 in amino acids: CASSLGFALRGTEAFF. CDR3 nucleotide sequence: TGTGCCAGCAGTTTAGGTTTCGCTTTAAGGGGAACTGAAGCTTTCTTT.